This T cell receptor beta chain was observed in a study of T-cell memory formation after mild COVID-19. Overall study findings and caveats: CD4+ contracting clones were mainly CM and EM; CD8+ ones, EMRA.

UMIs and sample barcodes were carried by the TCR alpha and TCR beta cDNA libraries that 5'RACE produced using constant-segment primers. TCRdb used MiXCR to reprocess the 5' RACE reads, holding one entry per CDR3 protein. Of about 290,000 distinct CDR3 sequences in the sample, 15% were seen once. CDR3 length: 13 amino acids. With respect to this clonotype: What it binds is unknown.

This TCR was recovered from a man in his late teens or twenties who had mild COVID-19 (a few samples of this study predate the infection). Cell type and time point are not known. The rearrangement links TRBV12-1 to TRBJ2-7; TRBD2 is taken as the D call from the table, unchecked against the DNA. TRBV12-1 is deemed a pseudogene. The sequenced sample was PBMCs or a T cell subset sorted from them (not recorded which). The CDR3 DNA reads TGTGCCAGCAGCCCCGGAACCCGCTTTGAGCAGTACGTC. Its protein is CASSPGTRFEQYV.